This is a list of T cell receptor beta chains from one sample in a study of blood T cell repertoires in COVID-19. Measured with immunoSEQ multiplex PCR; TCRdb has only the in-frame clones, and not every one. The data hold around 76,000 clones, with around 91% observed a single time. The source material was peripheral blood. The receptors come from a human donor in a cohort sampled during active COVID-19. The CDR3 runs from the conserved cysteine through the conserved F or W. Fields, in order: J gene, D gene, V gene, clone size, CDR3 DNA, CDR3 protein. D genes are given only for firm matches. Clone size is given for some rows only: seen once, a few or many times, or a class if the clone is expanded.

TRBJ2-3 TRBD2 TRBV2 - TGTGCCAGCAGCCCCCTAGCGGGGGGGACAGATACGCAGTATTTT CASSPLAGGTDTQYF
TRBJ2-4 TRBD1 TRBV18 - TGTGCCAGCTCACCACCAGGACAGGGTGGGAACATTCAGTACTTC CASSPPGQGGNIQYF
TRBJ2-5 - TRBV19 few TGTGCCAGTAGTATTTACGGGTACCAAGAGACCCAGTACTTC CASSIYGYQETQYF
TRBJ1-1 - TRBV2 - TGTGCCAGCAGGGGAATAGGACAGATGAACACTGAAGCTTTCTTT CASRGIGQMNTEAFF
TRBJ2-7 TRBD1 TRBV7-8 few TGTGCCAGCAGCTTAGTGCGGGACAGGGTAGGCTCTGAGCAGTACTTC CASSLVRDRVGSEQYF
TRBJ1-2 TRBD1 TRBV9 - TGTGCCAGCAGCACCGCGGGACAGGATCGTGGCTACACCTTC CASSTAGQDRGYTF
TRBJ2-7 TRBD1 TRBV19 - TGTGCCAGTAGTATGGACAGGAACTACGAGCAGTACTTC CASSMDRNYEQYF
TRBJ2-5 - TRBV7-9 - TGTGCCAGCAGCGCCAACAGGGTTCAAGAGACCCAGTACTTC CASSANRVQETQYF
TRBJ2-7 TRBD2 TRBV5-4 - TGTGCCAGCAGCTTGGTGCTAGCGGGGCACTCCTACGAGCAGTACTTC CASSLVLAGHSYEQYF
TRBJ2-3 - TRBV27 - TGTGCCACCCTGGGCGGGGCCTCAGATACGCAGTATTTT CATLGGASDTQYF
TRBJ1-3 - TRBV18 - TGTGCCAGCTCACCAGAGAATTTTAGGGGCTCTGGAAACACCATATATTTT CASSPENFRGSGNTIYF
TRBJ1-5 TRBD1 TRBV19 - TGTGCCAGTAGGAGAGGGCAGGGGGAGAATCAGCCCCAGCATTTT CASRRGQGENQPQHF
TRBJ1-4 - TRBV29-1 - TGCAGCGTTGAGGTCGGCAGGGGCGGGGAAAAACTGTTTTTT CSVEVGRGGEKLFF
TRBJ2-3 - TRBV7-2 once TGTGCCAGCAGCTCTTGGACCTGGAGGGGCACAGATACGCAGTATTTT CASSSWTWRGTDTQYF
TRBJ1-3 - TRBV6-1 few TGTGCCAGCAGTGAATATACGACGGGGTCCGGAAACACCATATATTTT CASSEYTTGSGNTIYF